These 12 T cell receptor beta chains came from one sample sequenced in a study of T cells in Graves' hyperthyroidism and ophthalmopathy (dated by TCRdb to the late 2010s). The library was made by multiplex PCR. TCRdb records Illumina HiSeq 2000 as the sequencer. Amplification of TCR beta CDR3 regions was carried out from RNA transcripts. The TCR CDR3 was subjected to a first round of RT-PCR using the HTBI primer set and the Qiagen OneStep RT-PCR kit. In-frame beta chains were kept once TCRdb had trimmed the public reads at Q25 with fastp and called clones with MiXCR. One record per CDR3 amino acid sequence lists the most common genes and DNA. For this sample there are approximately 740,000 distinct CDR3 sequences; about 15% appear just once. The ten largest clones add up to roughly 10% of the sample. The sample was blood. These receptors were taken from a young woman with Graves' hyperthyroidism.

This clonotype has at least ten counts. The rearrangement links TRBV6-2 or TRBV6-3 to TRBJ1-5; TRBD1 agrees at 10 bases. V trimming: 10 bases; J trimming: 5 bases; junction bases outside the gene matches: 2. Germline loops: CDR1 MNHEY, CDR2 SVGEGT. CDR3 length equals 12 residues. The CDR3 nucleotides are TGTGCCATCGGGACAGGGGATCAGCCCCAGCATTTT. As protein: CAIGTGDQPQHF.

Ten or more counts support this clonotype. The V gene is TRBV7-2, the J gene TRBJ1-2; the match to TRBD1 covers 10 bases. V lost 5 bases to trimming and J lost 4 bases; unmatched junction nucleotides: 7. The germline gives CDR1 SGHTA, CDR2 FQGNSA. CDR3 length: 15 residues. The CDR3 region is CASSLRQGASYGYTF. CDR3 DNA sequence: TGTGCCAGCAGCCTCCGACAGGGGGCATCCTATGGCTACACCTTC.

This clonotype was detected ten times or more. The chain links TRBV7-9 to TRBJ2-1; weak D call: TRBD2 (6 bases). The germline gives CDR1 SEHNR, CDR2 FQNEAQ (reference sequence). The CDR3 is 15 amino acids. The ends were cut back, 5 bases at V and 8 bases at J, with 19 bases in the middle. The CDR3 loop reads CASSRGTALADEQFF. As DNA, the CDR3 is TGTGCCAGCAGCAGAGGGACTGCCCTGGCGGATGAGCAGTTCTTC.

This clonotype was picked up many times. The CDR3 sequence: CASSERQDYGYTF. The CDR3 bases are TGCGCCAGCAGTGAGAGACAGGACTATGGCTACACCTTC. The genes are TRBV10-1 and TRBJ1-2; the D gene is possibly TRBD1 (6 bases). Deletions cut 2 bases from V and 3 bases from J, with 7 bases between. Germline V gives CDR1 WNHNN, CDR2 SYGVQD (reference sequence). The CDR3 totals 13 residues.

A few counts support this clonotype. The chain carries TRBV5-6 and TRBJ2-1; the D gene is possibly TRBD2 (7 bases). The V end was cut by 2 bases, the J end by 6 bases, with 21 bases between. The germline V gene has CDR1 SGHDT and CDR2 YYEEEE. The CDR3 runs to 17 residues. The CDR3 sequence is CASSFRGSGGSGNEQFF. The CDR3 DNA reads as TGTGCCAGCAGCTTTAGGGGGTCTGGCGGGAGCGGCAATGAGCAGTTCTTC.

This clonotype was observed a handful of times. This CDR3 reads CASSLRSGGQYF. As DNA, the CDR3 is TGTGCCAGCAGTCTTCGTAGCGGGGGTCAGTACTTC. This chain uses TRBV6-2 or TRBV6-3 with TRBJ2-4; TRBD2 matches 9 bases. The CDR3 length is 12 residues. CDR1 MNHEY and CDR2 SVGEGT come from the germline V gene. The V segment lost 5 bases and the J segment 12 bases; nucleotides outside the gene matches: 5.

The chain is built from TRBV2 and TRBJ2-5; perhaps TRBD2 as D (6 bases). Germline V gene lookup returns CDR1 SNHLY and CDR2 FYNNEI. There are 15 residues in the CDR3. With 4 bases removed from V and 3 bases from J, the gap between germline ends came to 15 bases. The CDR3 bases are TGTGCCAGCAGTGGGTTTGCGGGATTGAAAGAGACCCAGTACTTC. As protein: CASSGFAGLKETQYF.

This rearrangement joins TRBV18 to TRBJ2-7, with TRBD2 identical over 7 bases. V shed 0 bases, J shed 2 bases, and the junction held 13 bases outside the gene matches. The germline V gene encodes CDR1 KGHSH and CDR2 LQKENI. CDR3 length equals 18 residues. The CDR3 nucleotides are TGTGCCAGCTCACCACCGATCACCCAGCGGGGCCATACCTACGAGCAGTACTTC. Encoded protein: CASSPPITQRGHTYEQYF. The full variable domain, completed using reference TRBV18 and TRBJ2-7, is NAGVMQNPRHLVRRRGQEARLRCSPMKGHSHVYWYRQLPEEGLKFMVYLQKENIIDESGMPKERFSAEFPKEGPSILRIQQVVRGDSAAYFCASSPPITQRGHTYEQYFGPGTRLTVT.

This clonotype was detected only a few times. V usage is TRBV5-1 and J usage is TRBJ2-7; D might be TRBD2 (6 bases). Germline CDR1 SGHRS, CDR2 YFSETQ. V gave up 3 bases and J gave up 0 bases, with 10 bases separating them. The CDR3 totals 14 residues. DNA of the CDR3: TGCGCCAGCAGCTGGGGGGAGGCCTCCTACGAGCAGTACTTC. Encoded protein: CASSWGEASYEQYF.

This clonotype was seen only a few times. DNA for the CDR3: TGTGCCACCCGCCTGGAGGTAGCGGGAGGGCCGCGAGATACGCAGTATTTT. It encodes CATRLEVAGGPRDTQYF. This chain links TRBV15 with TRBJ2-3; 11 bases are a match to TRBD2. V lost 8 bases and J lost 5; bases outside the gene matches: 15. Per the germline V gene, CDR1 is LNHNV and CDR2 is YYDKDF (reference sequence). The CDR3 length is 17 residues.

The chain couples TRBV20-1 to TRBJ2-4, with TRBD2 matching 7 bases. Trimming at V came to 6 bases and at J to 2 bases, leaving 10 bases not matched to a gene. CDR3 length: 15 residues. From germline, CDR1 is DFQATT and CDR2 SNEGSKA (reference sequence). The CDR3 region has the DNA TGCAGTGCCCGGGGACGGGGGGTGACCAAAAACATTCAGTACTTC. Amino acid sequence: CSARGRGVTKNIQYF.

CDR3 in DNA: TGTGCCAGCTCACCACCGTTGACAGTACAAGAAGCTTTCTTT. It yields the protein CASSPPLTVQEAFF. This sequence joins TRBV18 and TRBJ1-1, with D perhaps matching TRBD1 (5 bases). Trimming removed 0 bases from V and 8 bases from J, with 13 bases in between. The CDR3 sequence is 14 residues long. From germline, CDR1 is KGHSH and CDR2 LQKENI.